A selection of T cell receptor beta chains follows, all from one sample in a study of PD-1 blockade in mismatch repair-deficient tumors. TCRdb keeps only in-frame clones here, not all; method: immunoSEQ multiplex PCR. The sample includes 85,000 to 130,000 clones, 70% to 85% seen only once; the top ten take 6.3%. Material: peripheral blood, obtained approximately 35 weeks after starting pembrolizumab. The receptors come from an adult with mismatch repair-deficient cancer. The CDR3 runs from the conserved cysteine through the conserved F or W. The D gene is left open where the match is weak. Rows give clone size only sometimes, using once, few, many, or a class for an expanded clone.

D: TRBD2; V: TRBV5-1; J: TRBJ2-2; size: -; CDR3: CASSLLPTSGRAFASTGELFF; DNA: TGCGCCAGCAGCTTGTTACCCACTAGCGGGAGGGCATTCGCGAGCACCGGGGAGCTGTTTTTT
D: TRBD1; V: TRBV5-4; J: TRBJ2-7; size: once; CDR3: CASSAETGESYEQYF; DNA: TGTGCCAGCAGCGCTGAGACAGGGGAGAGCTACGAGCAGTACTTC
D: -; V: TRBV27; J: TRBJ2-2; size: -; CDR3: CASSLGVYGELFF; DNA: TGTGCCAGCAGTTTAGGGGTGTACGGGGAGCTGTTTTTT
D: -; V: TRBV30; J: TRBJ1-2; size: -; CDR3: CAWHRTGGGYTF; DNA: TGTGCCTGGCACCGTACGGGGGGAGGCTACACCTTC
D: TRBD2; V: TRBV5-1; J: TRBJ2-6; size: -; CDR3: CASSVSGDLSGANVLTF; DNA: TGCGCCAGCAGCGTTAGCGGGGACCTCTCTGGGGCCAACGTCCTGACTTTC
D: -; V: TRBV29-1; J: TRBJ2-5; size: -; CDR3: CSVQGKETQYF; DNA: TGCAGCGTTCAGGGGAAGGAGACCCAGTACTTC
D: -; V: TRBV5-8; J: TRBJ1-1; size: -; CDR3: CASSPVEVGFTEAFF; DNA: TGTGCCAGCAGCCCTGTGGAGGTCGGTTTTACTGAAGCTTTCTTT
D: -; V: TRBV9; J: TRBJ1-5; size: -; CDR3: CASSPGGGNQPQHF; DNA: TGTGCCAGCAGCCCCGGGGGGGGCAATCAGCCCCAGCATTTT
D: TRBD1; V: TRBV5-1; J: TRBJ2-1; size: -; CDR3: CASSARQGTTYNEQFF; DNA: TGCGCCAGCAGCGCGCGACAGGGGACGACCTACAATGAGCAGTTCTTC
D: -; V: TRBV2; J: TRBJ1-2; size: -; CDR3: CASSLVNRGYTF; DNA: TGTGCCAGCAGCCTCGTGAACCGTGGCTACACCTTC
D: TRBD1; V: TRBV9; J: TRBJ1-4; size: -; CDR3: CASSARTGGFGGEKLFF; DNA: TGTGCCAGCAGCGCGAGGACAGGGGGCTTCGGCGGTGAAAAACTGTTTTTT
D: -; V: TRBV29-1; J: TRBJ2-5; size: -; CDR3: CSVEMGRRETQYF; DNA: TGCAGCGTTGAAATGGGGCGCCGGGAGACCCAGTACTTC
D: -; V: TRBV5-1; J: TRBJ2-1; size: -; CDR3: CASSPGVRYNEQFF; DNA: TGCGCCAGCAGCCCTGGGGTACGTTACAATGAGCAGTTCTTC
D: TRBD2; V: TRBV7-2; J: TRBJ2-7; size: -; CDR3: CASRSVGEGFEQYF; DNA: TGTGCCAGCAGATCAGTCGGGGAGGGCTTCGAGCAGTACTTC
D: TRBD2; V: TRBV5-4; J: TRBJ2-1; size: once; CDR3: CASSIGTTRSTAEQFF; DNA: TGTGCCAGCAGCATTGGGACTACCAGGAGTACGGCTGAGCAGTTCTTC
D: -; V: TRBV28; J: TRBJ2-7; size: -; CDR3: CASSLGGGRYEQYF; DNA: TGTGCCAGCAGTTTGGGAGGTGGCCGCTACGAGCAGTACTTC
D: -; V: TRBV7-3; J: TRBJ2-7; size: -; CDR3: CASSLNPGAYEQYF; DNA: TGTGCCAGCAGCTTAAATCCGGGGGCCTACGAGCAGTACTTC
D: -; V: TRBV29-1; J: TRBJ2-3; size: -; CDR3: CSVVGVHTDTQYF; DNA: TGCAGCGTTGTGGGGGTCCACACAGATACGCAGTATTTT
D: -; V: TRBV6-1; J: TRBJ2-1; size: -; CDR3: CASGNRVGSYNEQFF; DNA: TGTGCCAGCGGGAACCGGGTTGGATCCTACAATGAGCAGTTCTTC
D: TRBD1; V: TRBV7-2; J: TRBJ2-7; size: -; CDR3: CASSLVGTGDEQYF; DNA: TGTGCCAGCAGCTTAGTGGGGACAGGGGACGAGCAGTACTTC
D: -; V: TRBV6-5; J: TRBJ1-3; size: -; CDR3: CASSDVWLNTIYF; DNA: TGTGCCAGCAGTGACGTCTGGCTAAACACCATATATTTT
D: TRBD1; V: TRBV5-6; J: TRBJ2-1; size: once; CDR3: CASSTRGNEQFF; DNA: TGTGCCAGCAGCACCAGGGGGAATGAGCAGTTCTTC
D: -; V: TRBV7-6; J: TRBJ2-7; size: -; CDR3: CASSLVGTSYEQYF; DNA: TGTGCCAGCAGCTTAGTGGGGACAAGCTACGAGCAGTACTTC
D: TRBD1; V: TRBV27; J: TRBJ1-1; size: -; CDR3: CASSSGTGGFRTEAFF; DNA: TGTGCCAGCAGTTCCGGGACAGGGGGCTTTAGGACTGAAGCTTTCTTT
D: -; V: TRBV5-4; J: TRBJ2-3; size: -; CDR3: CASSLVALSTDTQYF; DNA: TGTGCCAGCAGCTTGGTTGCGCTTAGCACAGATACGCAGTATTTT
D: -; V: TRBV7-9; J: TRBJ2-6; size: -; CDR3: CASSHHSSGANVLTF; DNA: TGTGCCAGCAGCCATCACAGCTCTGGGGCCAACGTCCTGACTTTC
D: -; V: TRBV2; J: TRBJ2-1; size: -; CDR3: CASKRTVAYNEQFF; DNA: TGTGCCAGCAAGCGGACGGTGGCCTACAATGAGCAGTTCTTC
D: TRBD2; V: TRBV5-4; J: TRBJ2-1; size: -; CDR3: CASSFGSAGGPYNEQFF; DNA: TGTGCCAGCAGCTTCGGGTCAGCGGGAGGGCCCTACAATGAGCAGTTCTTC
D: -; V: TRBV5-1; J: TRBJ2-3; size: -; CDR3: CASSLTPIYTDTQYF; DNA: TGCGCCAGCAGCTTGACGCCGATATACACAGATACGCAGTATTTT
D: -; V: TRBV7-8; J: TRBJ1-2; size: -; CDR3: CASSLTGYGMRTWQNTF; DNA: TGTGCCAGCAGCTTAACCGGGTATGGCATGAGGACATGGCAGAACACCTTC
D: TRBD1; V: TRBV6-6; J: TRBJ1-2; size: -; CDR3: CASSPTGGYGYTF; DNA: TGTGCCAGCAGTCCGACAGGGGGGTATGGCTACACCTTC
D: -; V: TRBV19; J: TRBJ1-1; size: few; CDR3: CASKARGMNTEAFF; DNA: TGTGCCAGTAAGGCCCGGGGAATGAACACTGAAGCTTTCTTT
D: -; V: TRBV11-2; J: TRBJ2-7; size: -; CDR3: CASSLGVAYTYEQYF; DNA: TGTGCCAGCAGCTTAGGTGTGGCATACACCTACGAGCAGTACTTC
D: TRBD1; V: TRBV30; J: TRBJ2-2; size: -; CDR3: CAWSSGQGNTGELFF; DNA: TGTGCCTGGAGTTCCGGACAGGGGAACACCGGGGAGCTGTTTTTT
D: TRBD1; V: TRBV6-6; J: TRBJ1-2; size: -; CDR3: CASSLRDREGYTF; DNA: TGTGCCAGCAGCCTCCGGGACAGGGAGGGCTACACCTTC
D: -; V: TRBV27; J: TRBJ1-1; size: -; CDR3: CASSFRENTEAFF; DNA: TGTGCCAGCAGTTTCAGGGAGAACACTGAAGCTTTCTTT
D: -; V: TRBV29-1; J: TRBJ1-1; size: -; CDR3: CSVNGGSSTEAFF; DNA: TGCAGCGTTAATGGGGGCTCTAGCACTGAAGCTTTCTTT
D: -; V: TRBV19; J: TRBJ2-1; size: -; CDR3: CASSTASYNEQFF; DNA: TGTGCCAGTAGTACCGCGTCGTACAATGAGCAGTTCTTC
D: -; V: TRBV25-1; J: TRBJ1-1; size: few; CDR3: CASSDPDSLGNTEAFF; DNA: TGTGCCAGCAGTGATCCCGACAGCCTCGGGAACACTGAAGCTTTCTTT
D: TRBD1; V: TRBV7-2; J: TRBJ2-1; size: once; CDR3: CASSIRTGTGSYNEQFF; DNA: TGTGCCAGCAGCATCCGAACCGGGACAGGGTCCTACAATGAGCAGTTCTTC
D: -; V: TRBV6-5; J: TRBJ2-7; size: few; CDR3: CASCPQGEGEQYF; DNA: TGTGCCAGTTGCCCACAGGGCGAAGGGGAGCAGTACTTC
D: -; V: TRBV29-1; J: TRBJ1-1; size: -; CDR3: CSVVYSGARTEAFF; DNA: TGCAGCGTTGTGTATAGTGGGGCCCGGACTGAAGCTTTCTTT
D: -; V: TRBV7-2; J: TRBJ1-1; size: -; CDR3: CASSRWAGDTEAFF; DNA: TGTGCCAGCAGCCGCTGGGCTGGGGACACTGAAGCTTTCTTT
D: TRBD2; V: TRBV15; J: TRBJ2-7; size: -; CDR3: CATSAGLASYEQYF; DNA: TGTGCCACCAGCGCCGGACTAGCGTCCTACGAGCAGTACTTC
D: -; V: TRBV11-2; J: TRBJ1-1; size: -; CDR3: CASQHVFSGDTEAFF; DNA: TGTGCCAGTCAACATGTTTTCTCGGGGGACACTGAAGCTTTCTTT
D: -; V: TRBV9; J: TRBJ2-1; size: -; CDR3: CASSPGGTFHEQFF; DNA: TGTGCCAGCAGCCCAGGAGGGACTTTCCATGAGCAGTTCTTC
D: TRBD1; V: TRBV5-1; J: TRBJ1-1; size: -; CDR3: CASSSRTGGRAFF; DNA: TGCGCCAGCAGCTCGAGGACAGGGGGCAGAGCTTTCTTT
D: -; V: TRBV30; J: TRBJ1-2; size: -; CDR3: CAWSSIYRDGADGYTF; DNA: TGTGCCTGGTCTTCTATTTACCGGGACGGTGCCGATGGCTACACCTTC
D: -; V: TRBV7-2; J: TRBJ2-2; size: -; CDR3: CASSLGPGPGELFF; DNA: TGTGCCAGCAGCTTAGGTCCGGGGCCCGGGGAGCTGTTTTTT